This T cell receptor beta chain came from a study of blood T cell repertoires in COVID-19. The CDR3 totals 15 residues. Germline loops: CDR1 ENHRY, CDR2 SYGVKD. Trimming stripped 5 bases from V and 9 bases from J, with 20 bases between. Method: immunoSEQ multiplex PCR; TCRdb's copy keeps in-frame clones and lacks some. The sample lists around 93,000 clones, 82% seen once, with 15% to 20% in the top ten. The rearrangement uses TRBV10-3 and TRBJ1-3; no reliable D call. The TCR originated in a man aged 80 or over with acute or convalescent COVID-19. Sequenced input: peripheral blood. The CDR3 DNA reads TGTGCCATCAGTACCCCCGGGTCTGCTCGCTTCACCATATATTTT. The encoded protein is CAISTPGSARFTIYF.